This TCR beta chain is drawn from a study of regulatory T cells in long-lasting Graves disease. As to this clonotype: With a far larger clone one base away, a read error is the likely cause.

The CDR3 contains 14 residues. This sample's time point: newly diagnosed GD, antithyroid drugs for less than 3 months. Researchers made the TCR library from RNA that was extracted from PBMCs. Investigators prepared the TCR beta libraries by applying iRepertoire HTBI primers and Arm-PCR of CDR3 regions. TCRdb passed the multiplex PCR reads through MiXCR, listing each CDR3 protein once. The table records roughly 430,000 distinct CDR3 sequences, 15% to 20% of them present only once. This same sample was also taken into another study, of T cells in Graves' hyperthyroidism and ophthalmopathy.

Specimen: peripheral blood mononuclear cells (PBMCs), collected at new diagnosis, from a patient treated with antithyroid drugs. The chain carries TRBV12-3 or TRBV12-4 and TRBJ2-3, with a possible D match to TRBD2 (5 bases). The J call may be mistaken, given a closer DNA end match to TRBJ2-7. This receptor was obtained from a woman in her twenties or thirties with Graves disease. The CDR3 protein is CASSPSVGGGEQYF. The CDR3 DNA sequence: TGTGCCAGCAGCCCTTCCGTGGGTGGAGGTGAGCAGTACTTC.